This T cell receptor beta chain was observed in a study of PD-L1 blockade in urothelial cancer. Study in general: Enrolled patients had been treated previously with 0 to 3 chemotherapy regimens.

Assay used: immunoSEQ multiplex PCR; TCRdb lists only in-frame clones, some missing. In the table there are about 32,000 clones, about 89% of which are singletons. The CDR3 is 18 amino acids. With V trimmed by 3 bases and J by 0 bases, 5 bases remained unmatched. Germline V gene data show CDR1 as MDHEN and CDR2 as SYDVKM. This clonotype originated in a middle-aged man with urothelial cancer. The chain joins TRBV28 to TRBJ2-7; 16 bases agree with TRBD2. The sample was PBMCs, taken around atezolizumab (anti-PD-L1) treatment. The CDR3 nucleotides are TGTGCCAGCAGTTTGGGACTAGCGGGAGGGCCGTACTCCTACGAGCAGTACTTC. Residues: CASSLGLAGGPYSYEQYF.